A single T cell receptor beta chain is shown here with its context. The record originates from a study of regulatory T cells in long-lasting Graves disease. Sequencing libraries for TCR beta were prepared with iRepertoire HTBI primers and Arm-PCR of CDR3 regions. TCRdb called the multiplex PCR reads again in MiXCR, with one record for every CDR3 protein. The sample consists of fewer than 450,000 distinct CDR3 sequences, roughly 15% of them appearing once. Time point reported: newly diagnosed GD, antithyroid drugs for less than 3 months. Following extraction of RNA from PBMCs, that RNA was used to make the TCR library. CDR1 is LNHDA, CDR2 SQIVND, per germline (reference sequence). Deletions cut 2 bases from V and 1 base from J, with 8 bases between. The CDR3 covers 14 residues. The same specimen was also included in a second study, on T cells in Graves' hyperthyroidism and ophthalmopathy.

The sample here was peripheral blood mononuclear cells (PBMCs), taken at new diagnosis, from a patient treated with antithyroid drugs. The chain recombines TRBV19 with TRBJ1-1; D is ambiguous. The clonotype comes from a woman between 40 and 55 years old with Graves disease. CDR3 region: CASSILDWNTEAFF. CDR3 DNA: TGTGCCAGTAGTATATTAGACTGGAACACTGAAGCTTTCTTT.